This T cell receptor beta chain is from a study of T cell responses to AZD1222 COVID-19 vaccine (dated by TCRdb to the early 2020s). Regarding the research as a whole: AZD1222 recipients whose second dose came at about 4 weeks and those whose second dose came at about 12 weeks were combined into one group, since spike-specific TCR depth and breadth did not differ between the two schedules. Trial participants were enrolled by age into subgroups of 18-55, 56-69 and 70-plus years, and about 150, 27 and 61 TCR-sequenced participants, respectively, were included in these subgroups. TCR sequencing covered approximately 230 trial participants: 207 given two doses of AZD1222 and 26 given two doses of MenACWY control vaccine.

Details on this clone: What this receptor recognizes is not known. No quality values exist for individual bases; no much larger clone is one base distant.

The sample's time point label, decoded: baseline before first vaccination. Vaccinee samples came from UK trials COV001 and COV002, including a single-blind randomized controlled phase 2/3 trial of AZD1222 (ChAdOx1 nCoV-19) in healthy adults. For TCRbeta chain sequencing, PBMC samples from trial participants were taken at day 0 and at day 28 after the second dose. V is clipped by 7 bases and J by 6 bases, and the sequence between their germline boundaries is 19 bases long. The cysteine opens and the phenylalanine closes a CDR3 of 16 amino acids. The retained sequence is limited to the CDR3, 48 bases, with the frame set at the first base. The germline V gene (reference sequence) provides CDR1 LNHDA and CDR2 SQIVND. Broader findings and caveats from the paper: Reportedly, close to half of the unique spike-specific TCRs recognized epitopes lying outside the regions that are mutated in the B.1.351 and B.1.1.7 variants. CD4 TCRs associated with the vaccine covered the entire spike protein, and the dominant responses were in regions 160-218 and 743-854. Spike-specific TCR breadth and depth rose significantly after two AZD1222 doses compared with day 0 and with MenACWY recipients. Conclusions about previously exposed vaccinees are limited, since just six AZD1222 recipients were seropositive for SARS-CoV-2 at baseline. Most participants were white British and females outnumbered males, and the authors suggested that clonal diversity may have been underestimated. No day 14 peak-response samples were available, so repertoires were characterized only after the peak T cell response. In the small 56-69-year group, the increase in depth fell short of significance, most likely because of low power.

The CDR3 regions of human TCRbeta chains were analyzed by immunosequencing. In the paper's pipeline: TCRs in the repertoires were matched against a reference library of SARS-CoV-2-specific TCRs that had been generated with the MIRA antigen-specificity platform. Breadth meant the fraction of unique TCRs that were SARS-CoV-2-associated, whereas depth meant the fraction of total T cells that were SARS-CoV-2-associated. Using the MIRA data, each spike-specific TCR was mapped to the spike region that the TCR reacts to and placed in a CD4 or CD8 class. Log10-transformed breadth and depth values were compared by one-way ANOVA with Sidak's multiple comparisons tests. The source is immuneACCESS, and TCRdb retained only in-frame sequences with V and J called. Part of the clones is not carried over; for the studies checked, unresolved V genes explain less than half of this, and the remainder is unexplained. D and trimming were read from the DNA, whereas the V and J calls and clone size are those reported in that table. The sample data list some 120,000 clones, and 91% of these were observed just once. The ten biggest clones cover 2.8% of the sample.

The rearranged chain carries TRBV19 and TRBJ1-6; the D region possibly corresponds to TRBD1 (5 bases align). The TCR was taken from an adult in good health. The material sequenced was peripheral blood, taken on day 0 of AZD1222 vaccination. The sequenced DNA is TGTGCCAGTACTCCGGGACGGAGAGTCATTAATTCACCCCTCCACTTT. Its protein product is CASTPGRRVINSPLHF.